A single TCR beta chain is shown here with its context. As the CDR3 is not closed by the conserved phenylalanine or tryptophan, this likely results from a read error. Three rounds of nested PCR, following a modified ARM-PCR protocol, produced the TCRbeta library. MiXCR was run by TCRdb on the multiplex PCR reads, yielding one entry per CDR3 protein. The table shows about 50,000 distinct CDR3 sequences, with roughly 69% occurring only once. No cell sorting was done before RNA was extracted from the tissue. Distant lung tissue was collected more than 3 cm away from the tumor edge. The source of the sample is a study of tumor and adjacent non-tumor tissue in lung cancer. Study background: Patients comprised about a dozen adenocarcinoma, a couple of squamous cell carcinoma and 1 small cell lung cancer.

This CDR3 is built from 15 residues. Germline loops: CDR1 SGHDT, CDR2 YYEEEE. This clonotype originated in a woman aged 60 to 75 with non-small cell lung cancer. Sequenced sample: distant non-tumor lung tissue. The chain uses TRBV5-6 and TRBJ2-6; a weak D match, TRBD1 (6 bases). The CDR3 DNA follows: TGTGCCAGCAGCTTCAGGGGCACTGGGGCTAACGTCCTGACTTTA. Translating it yields CASSFRGTGANVLTL.